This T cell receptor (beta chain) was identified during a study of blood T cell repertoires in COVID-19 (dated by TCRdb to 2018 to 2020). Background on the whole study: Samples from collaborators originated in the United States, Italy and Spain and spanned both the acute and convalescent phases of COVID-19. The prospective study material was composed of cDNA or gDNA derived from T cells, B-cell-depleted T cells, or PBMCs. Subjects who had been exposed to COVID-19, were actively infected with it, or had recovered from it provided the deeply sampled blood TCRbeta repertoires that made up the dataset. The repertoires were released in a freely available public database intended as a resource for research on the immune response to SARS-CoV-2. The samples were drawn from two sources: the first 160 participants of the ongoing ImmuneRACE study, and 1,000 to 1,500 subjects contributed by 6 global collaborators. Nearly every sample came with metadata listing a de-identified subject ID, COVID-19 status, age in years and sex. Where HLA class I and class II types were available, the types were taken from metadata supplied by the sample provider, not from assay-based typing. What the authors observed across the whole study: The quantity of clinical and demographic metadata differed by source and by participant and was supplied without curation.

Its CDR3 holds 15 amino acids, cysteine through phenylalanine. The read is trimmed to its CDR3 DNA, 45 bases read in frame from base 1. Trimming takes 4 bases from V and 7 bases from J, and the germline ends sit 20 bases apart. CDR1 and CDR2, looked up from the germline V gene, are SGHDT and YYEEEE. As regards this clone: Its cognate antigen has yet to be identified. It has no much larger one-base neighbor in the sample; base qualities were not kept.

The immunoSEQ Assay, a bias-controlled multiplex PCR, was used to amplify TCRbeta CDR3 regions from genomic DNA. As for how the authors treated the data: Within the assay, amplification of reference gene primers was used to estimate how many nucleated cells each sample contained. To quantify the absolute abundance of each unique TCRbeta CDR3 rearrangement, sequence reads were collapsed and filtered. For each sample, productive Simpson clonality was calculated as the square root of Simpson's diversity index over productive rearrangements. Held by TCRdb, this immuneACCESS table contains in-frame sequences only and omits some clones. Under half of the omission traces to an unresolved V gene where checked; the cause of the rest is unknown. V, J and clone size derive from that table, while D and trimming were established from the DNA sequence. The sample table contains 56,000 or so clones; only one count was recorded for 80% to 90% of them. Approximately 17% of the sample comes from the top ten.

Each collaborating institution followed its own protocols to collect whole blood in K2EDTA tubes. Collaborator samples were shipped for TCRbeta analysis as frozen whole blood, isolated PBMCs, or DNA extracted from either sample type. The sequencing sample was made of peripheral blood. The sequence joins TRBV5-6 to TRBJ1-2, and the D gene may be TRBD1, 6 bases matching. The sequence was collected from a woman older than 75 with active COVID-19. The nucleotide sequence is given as TGTGCCAGCAGCAAAGGGGGGGGCCGCTCGATTGGCTACACCTTC. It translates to CASSKGGGRSIGYTF.